These T cell receptor beta chains were read from a single sample in a study of blood T cell repertoires in COVID-19. TCRdb keeps only in-frame clones here, not all; method: immunoSEQ multiplex PCR. The profile covers under 95,000 clones, with approximately 80% appearing a single time and 30% to 35% taken by the ten largest. Input material: peripheral blood. The receptors shown here come from a woman older than 75 with active or convalescent COVID-19. The conserved cysteine and the conserved F or W are not part of the CDR3 here. Each record gives: V gene, J gene, CDR3 protein.

>TRBV5-5|TRBJ1-2
ASSPAVANYGYT
>TRBV24-1|TRBJ1-2
ATSTTGQNYGYT
>TRBV7-8|TRBJ1-1
ASTGNGLNTEAF
>TRBV9|TRBJ1-1
ASSVGSQGEAF
>TRBV19|TRBJ2-3
ASRVSRTTTSTDTQY
>TRBV28|TRBJ1-2
ASSFPQGYGYT
>TRBV5-8|TRBJ1-3
ASTFEFEPPGNTIY
>TRBV29-1|TRBJ1-2
SVGGDLYGYT
>TRBV6-5|TRBJ2-5
ASSYQLANQETQY
>TRBV5-1|TRBJ2-2
ASTPRESTGELF
>TRBV18|TRBJ1-2
ASSPEGAFGYT
>TRBV6-5|TRBJ2-6
ASIAAKAGANVLT
>TRBV7-9|TRBJ2-2
ASSRDRNTGELF
>TRBV5-1|TRBJ2-7
ASSLLAGQLSYEQY
>TRBV28|TRBJ2-4
ASRVPGENIQY
>TRBV18|TRBJ2-2
ASSPTGRELF
>TRBV7-2|TRBJ1-1
ASSFKSDHRETEAF
>TRBV19|TRBJ1-2
ASSSGGAPYGYT
>TRBV7-3|TRBJ1-1
ASSLTKDPAGAF
>TRBV4-3|TRBJ1-5
ASSLNWGQTNQPQH
>TRBV11-2|TRBJ2-7
ASSLAPAGGLRYEQY
>TRBV11-2|TRBJ2-3
ASSLGGGLTDTQY
>TRBV7-8|TRBJ2-1
ASSSRDPSSYNEQF
>TRBV5-4|TRBJ2-4
ASSLGLAGGRNIQY
>TRBV10-1|TRBJ2-3
ASESGSGTDTQY
>TRBV5-1|TRBJ2-2
ASSLSGLAGGPNTGELF
>TRBV2|TRBJ1-1
ASSGERGTEAF
>TRBV5-1|TRBJ2-3
ASNQLLAGEDTQY